These T cell receptor beta chains were read from a single sample in a study of blood T cell repertoires in COVID-19. Some clones are missing from TCRdb's copy, which holds only in-frame ones; the method was immunoSEQ multiplex PCR. The sample has roughly 500,000 clones; roughly 85% are singletons. The specimen sequenced was peripheral blood. The receptors here all came from a human donor in a cohort sampled during active COVID-19. Each CDR3 is given without its conserved first and last residue. Each record gives: CDR3 protein, V gene, J gene.

CDR3 protein: ATSAATGFLSNQPQH
V gene: TRBV24-1
J gene: TRBJ1-5

CDR3 protein: ASSYSRGNTGELF
V gene: TRBV6-2/TRBV6-3
J gene: TRBJ2-2

CDR3 protein: SAGQGNYGYT
V gene: TRBV29-1
J gene: TRBJ1-2

CDR3 protein: ASSFGRADTQY
V gene: TRBV27
J gene: TRBJ2-3

CDR3 protein: ASSSRGQPQH
V gene: TRBV7-9
J gene: TRBJ1-5

CDR3 protein: ASLGEGEQF
V gene: TRBV18
J gene: TRBJ2-1

CDR3 protein: ASTPGRTYYEQY
V gene: TRBV6-5
J gene: TRBJ2-7

CDR3 protein: ASSPGGGRETQY
V gene: TRBV7-2
J gene: TRBJ2-5

CDR3 protein: SVPGLAAGEQF
V gene: TRBV29-1
J gene: TRBJ2-1

CDR3 protein: ASSPGLAGTLEQF
V gene: TRBV6-4
J gene: TRBJ2-1

CDR3 protein: ASSPRLLAGGPINEQF
V gene: TRBV27
J gene: TRBJ2-1

CDR3 protein: ASGRTGGGNEQF
V gene: TRBV12-5
J gene: TRBJ2-1

CDR3 protein: ASSQDQAGLREQY
V gene: TRBV4-2
J gene: TRBJ2-7

CDR3 protein: ASSPSMRADTEAF
V gene: TRBV2
J gene: TRBJ1-1

CDR3 protein: AWSVQEQITQY
V gene: TRBV30
J gene: TRBJ2-3

CDR3 protein: ASSLNRGTYGYT
V gene: TRBV5-8
J gene: TRBJ1-2

CDR3 protein: ASSPQSGPYEQY
V gene: TRBV9
J gene: TRBJ2-7

CDR3 protein: ASSGTLRGEQF
V gene: TRBV2
J gene: TRBJ2-1

CDR3 protein: ASKWLVSTDTQY
V gene: TRBV2
J gene: TRBJ2-3